The subject of this entry is one T cell receptor (beta chain). Its antigen is not known. This entry is derived from a study of shared clonotypes between healthy human individuals. Researchers ran the assay at a deep level. Replicate PCRs from sorted subsets contained around 200 ng DNA, which is roughly 30,000 T cell genomes. The method was immunoSEQ multiplex PCR; TCRdb's version includes in-frame clones alone and lacks a portion of them. The sample records millions of clones, about 95% being singletons. Selected positively for CCR7 and CD45RO-negative, naive CD8 cells excluded terminally differentiated effector memory CD45RA+ cells. CDR3 length: 19 amino acids. Trimming left V 0 bases short and J 0 bases short, with 17 bases between. CDR1 and CDR2 from the germline V gene are LNHNV and YYDKDF (reference sequence). Study findings and constraints: Clonotype sharing across donors was expected to vary with sequencing depth.

The rearrangement joins TRBV15 to TRBJ1-4; D might be TRBD1 (5 bases). The source of this sequence is a man aged 18 to 30 in good health. Sequencing was performed on naive CD8+ T cells sorted from blood. In DNA form, the CDR3 reads TGTGCCACCAGCAGAGAGGCGGCAGGGCCCACCTCAACTAATGAAAAACTGTTTTTT. It yields the protein CATSREAAGPTSTNEKLFF.